This TCR beta chain was identified in a study of OX40 agonist ivuxolimab in advanced cancers. Background on the study: At 0.01 to 10 mg/kg, ivuxolimab was administered intravenously to patients every 2 weeks. Three patients responded partially, comprising one with hepatocellular carcinoma and two with cutaneous melanoma.

This CDR3 spans 13 amino acids. Per the germline V gene, CDR1 is MNHEY and CDR2 is SMNVEV (reference sequence). Autoimmune disease history or systemic immunosuppression barred patients. Baseline, cycle 4 day 1, and cycle 7 day 1 were the blood sampling points. TCRdb's table, derived via immunoSEQ multiplex PCR, lists solely in-frame clones and lacks some. The table lists approximately 40,000 clones, 85% to 90% of them singletons, with approximately 12% in the top ten. Specimen: CD4+ or CD8+ T cells sorted from blood, collected in a trial of the OX40 agonist ivuxolimab. The chain employs TRBV27 and TRBJ2-3, with D unclear. The clonotype comes from an adult with an advanced solid tumor such as melanoma, head and neck, liver or kidney cancer. The CDR3 is CATSGVGTDTQYF. As DNA, the CDR3 is TGTGCAACGTCGGGCGTCGGCACAGATACGCAGTATTTT.